This entry features one T cell receptor beta chain sequence. Its recognized antigen is unknown. No base quality values were provided; no much bigger clone lies one nucleotide off. Each collaborating institution followed its own protocols to collect whole blood in K2EDTA tubes. For TCRbeta analysis, collaborators shipped samples in one of three forms: frozen whole blood, isolated PBMCs, or DNA extracted from either of those sample types. These data originate in a study of blood T cell repertoires in COVID-19 (TCRdb year 2020). Some background on the complete study: Samples from collaborators originated in the United States, Italy and Spain and spanned both the acute and convalescent phases of COVID-19. The prospective study material was composed of cDNA or gDNA derived from T cells, B-cell-depleted T cells, or PBMCs. Subjects who had been exposed to COVID-19, were actively infected with it, or had recovered from it provided the deeply sampled blood TCRbeta repertoires that made up the dataset. A freely available public database, intended as a resource for researchers studying the immune response to SARS-CoV-2, is where the repertoires were released. The samples were drawn from two sources: the first 160 participants of the ongoing ImmuneRACE study, and 1,000 to 1,500 subjects contributed by 6 global collaborators. Nearly every sample came with metadata listing a de-identified subject ID, COVID-19 status, age in years and sex. Where available, HLA class I and class II types were obtained from metadata supplied by the sample provider rather than from assay-based typing.

Here is what the overall study found, with its caveats: The amount of clinical and demographic metadata varied by source and participant and was provided uncurated.

TCRbeta CDR3 regions were amplified from genomic DNA by means of the immunoSEQ Assay, a bias-controlled multiplex PCR. The authors' analysis ran thus. Within the assay, amplification of reference gene primers was used to estimate how many nucleated cells each sample contained. To quantify the absolute abundance of each unique TCRbeta CDR3 rearrangement, sequence reads were collapsed and filtered. For each sample, productive Simpson clonality was calculated as the square root of Simpson's diversity index across productive rearrangements. TCRdb provides this immuneACCESS table in a form limited to in-frame rearrangements. Some clones are lacking; in checked studies, under half of them reflect an unresolved V gene, and why the rest are absent is not known. V and J calls and clone size follow that table, whereas D and trimming were derived from the DNA. Recorded for this sample are about 480,000 clones; about 89% of them occurred a single time. Around 4.4% of the sample is held by the ten biggest clonotypes.

For CDR1 and CDR2, the germline V gene (reference sequence) lists MNHNY and SVGAGI. Including the terminal cysteine and phenylalanine, the CDR3 comprises 13 residues. CDR3 DNA is the only sequence kept; it has 39 bases, read in frame from the first base. The V end gives up 10 bases and the J end 3 bases, leaving 4 bases in the junction not matched to a gene. The sequence is built from TRBV6-6 and TRBJ2-7; TRBD2 aligns with 12 central bases. This receptor was obtained from a woman aged 25 to 45 with acute or convalescent COVID-19. The source material was peripheral blood. The DNA is as follows: TGTGCCACACTAGCGGGGGGCCTCTACGAGCAGTACTTC. The translation is CATLAGGLYEQYF.